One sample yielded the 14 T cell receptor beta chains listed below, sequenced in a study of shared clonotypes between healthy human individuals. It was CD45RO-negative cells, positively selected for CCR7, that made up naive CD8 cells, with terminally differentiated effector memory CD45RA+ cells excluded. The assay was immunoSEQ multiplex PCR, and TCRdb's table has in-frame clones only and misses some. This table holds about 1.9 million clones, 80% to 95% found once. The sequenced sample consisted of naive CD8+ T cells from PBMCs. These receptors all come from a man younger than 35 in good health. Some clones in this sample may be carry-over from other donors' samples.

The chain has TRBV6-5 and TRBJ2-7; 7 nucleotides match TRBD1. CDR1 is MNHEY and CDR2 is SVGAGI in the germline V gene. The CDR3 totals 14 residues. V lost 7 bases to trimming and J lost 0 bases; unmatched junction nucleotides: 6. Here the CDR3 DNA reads TGTGCCAGCACCAGGACAGGAGCCTCCTACGAGCAGTACTTC. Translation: CASTRTGASYEQYF.

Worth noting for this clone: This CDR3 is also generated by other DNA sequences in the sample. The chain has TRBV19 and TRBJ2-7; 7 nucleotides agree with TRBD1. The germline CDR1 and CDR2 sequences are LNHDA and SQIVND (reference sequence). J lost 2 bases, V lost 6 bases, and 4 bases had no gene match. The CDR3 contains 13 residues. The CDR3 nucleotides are TGTGCCAGTAGCACTACAGGGGCCTACGAGCAGTACTTC. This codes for CASSTTGAYEQYF.

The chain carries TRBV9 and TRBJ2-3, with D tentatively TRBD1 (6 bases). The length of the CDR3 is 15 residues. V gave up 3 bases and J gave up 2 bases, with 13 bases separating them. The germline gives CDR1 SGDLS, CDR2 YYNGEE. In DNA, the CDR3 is TGTGCCAGCAGCGCCCGTCAGGGGTTCACAGATACGCAGTATTTT. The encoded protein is CASSARQGFTDTQYF.

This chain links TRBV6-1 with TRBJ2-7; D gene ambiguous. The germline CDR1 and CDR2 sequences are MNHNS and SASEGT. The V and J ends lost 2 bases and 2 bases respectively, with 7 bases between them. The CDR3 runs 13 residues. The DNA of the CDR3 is TGTGCCAGCAGTGAACCGGGCCCCTACGAGCAGTACTTC. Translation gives CASSEPGPYEQYF.

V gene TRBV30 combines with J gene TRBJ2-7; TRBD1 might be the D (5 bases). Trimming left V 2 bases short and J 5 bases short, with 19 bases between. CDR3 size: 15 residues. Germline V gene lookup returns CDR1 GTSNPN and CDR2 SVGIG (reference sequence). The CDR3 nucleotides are TGTGCCTGGAGTCCCCTGGTCAGGGAAACTGACGAGCAGTACTTC. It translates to CAWSPLVRETDEQYF.

The CDR3: CASSPSGGSQPQHF. The CDR3 nucleotides read TGTGCCAGCAGCCCTTCAGGGGGCAGTCAGCCCCAGCATTTT. The chain has TRBV7-9 and TRBJ1-5; 8 bases match TRBD1. Germline V CDR1 and CDR2: SEHNR, FQNEAQ (reference sequence). V lost 5 bases to trimming and J lost 6 bases; unmatched junction nucleotides: 6. CDR3 size: 14 residues. The full variable domain, completed using reference TRBV7-9 and TRBJ1-5, is DTGVSQNPRHKITKRGQNVTFRCDPISEHNRLYWYRQTLGQGPEFLTYFQNEAQLEKSRLLSDRFSAERPKGSFSTLEIQRTEQGDSAMYLCASSPSGGSQPQHFGDGTRLSIL.

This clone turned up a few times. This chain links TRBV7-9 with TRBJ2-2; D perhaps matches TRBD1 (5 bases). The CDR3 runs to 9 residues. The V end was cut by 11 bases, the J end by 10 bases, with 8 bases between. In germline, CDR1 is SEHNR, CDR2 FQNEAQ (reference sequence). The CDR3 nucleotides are TGTGCCCAGGGCCAGGAGCTGTTTTTT. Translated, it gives CAQGQELFF.

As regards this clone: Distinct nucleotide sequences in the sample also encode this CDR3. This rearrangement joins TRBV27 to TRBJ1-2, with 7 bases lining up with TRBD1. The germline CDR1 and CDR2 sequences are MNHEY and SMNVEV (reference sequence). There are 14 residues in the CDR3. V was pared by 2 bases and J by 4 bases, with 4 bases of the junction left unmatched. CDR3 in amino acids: CASSLQGGIYGYTF. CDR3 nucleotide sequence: TGTGCCAGCAGTTTACAGGGGGGTATCTATGGCTACACCTTC.

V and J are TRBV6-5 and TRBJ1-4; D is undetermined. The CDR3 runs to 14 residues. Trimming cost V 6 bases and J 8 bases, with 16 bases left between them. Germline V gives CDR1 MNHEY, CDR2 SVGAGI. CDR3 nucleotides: TGTGCCAGCAGGCTTACCGGGGTACACGAAAAACTGTTTTTT. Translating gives CASRLTGVHEKLFF.

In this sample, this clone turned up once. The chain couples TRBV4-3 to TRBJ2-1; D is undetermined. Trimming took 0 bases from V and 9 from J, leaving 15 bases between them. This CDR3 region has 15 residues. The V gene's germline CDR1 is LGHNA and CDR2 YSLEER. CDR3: CASSQEHHVTVEQFF. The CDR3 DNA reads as TGCGCCAGCAGCCAAGAGCACCATGTAACGGTTGAGCAGTTCTTC.

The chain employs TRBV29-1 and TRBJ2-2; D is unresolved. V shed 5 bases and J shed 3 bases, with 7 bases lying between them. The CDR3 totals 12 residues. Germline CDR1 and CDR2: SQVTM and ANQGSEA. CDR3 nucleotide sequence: TGCAGCGTTTCGGGTCACACCGGGGAGCTGTTTTTT. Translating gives CSVSGHTGELFF.

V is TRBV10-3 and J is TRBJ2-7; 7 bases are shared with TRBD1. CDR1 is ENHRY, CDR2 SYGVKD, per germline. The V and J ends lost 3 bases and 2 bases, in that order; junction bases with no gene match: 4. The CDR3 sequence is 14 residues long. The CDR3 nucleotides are TGTGCCATCAGTGACGACAGGGTGACCTACGAGCAGTACTTC. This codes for CAISDDRVTYEQYF.

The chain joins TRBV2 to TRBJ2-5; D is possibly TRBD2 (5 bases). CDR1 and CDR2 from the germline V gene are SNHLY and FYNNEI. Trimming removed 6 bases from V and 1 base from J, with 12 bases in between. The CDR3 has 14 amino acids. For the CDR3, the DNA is TGTGCCAGCAGCCCTGGAGCGGCCCAAGAGACCCAGTACTTC. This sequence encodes CASSPGAAQETQYF.

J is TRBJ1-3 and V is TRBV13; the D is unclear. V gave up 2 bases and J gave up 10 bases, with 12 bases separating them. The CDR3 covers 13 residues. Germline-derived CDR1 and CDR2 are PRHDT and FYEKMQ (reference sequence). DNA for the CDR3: TGTGCCAGCAGCTTATCCCTCCTAGGGACCATATATTTT. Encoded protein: CASSLSLLGTIYF.